The 15 T cell receptor beta chains below were found in one sample sequenced in a study of OX40 agonist ivuxolimab in advanced cancers. Repertoires were generated with immunoSEQ multiplex PCR, while TCRdb's copy carries only in-frame clones and drops some. Among some 59,000 clones listed, roughly 90% were seen once. Source: CD4+ or CD8+ T cells sorted from blood, taken in a trial of the OX40 agonist ivuxolimab. All receptors derive from an adult with an advanced solid tumor such as melanoma, head and neck, liver or kidney cancer.

The CDR3 coding sequence is TGTGCCAGCAGTCCGACCCAGGCCCCTGGAAACACCATATATTTT. Its translation: CASSPTQAPGNTIYF. This chain uses TRBV6-5 with TRBJ1-3; D remains ambiguous. The V end lost 5 bases, the J end lost 2 bases, and 13 bases lay between the germline ends. This CDR3 has 15 amino acids. The germline gives CDR1 MNHEY, CDR2 SVGAGI.

This clone was counted a few times. J is TRBJ2-7 and V is TRBV7-8; a possible D gene is TRBD2 (5 bases). V dropped 3 bases and J dropped 3 bases, with 12 bases sitting between them. The V gene's germline CDR1 is SGHVS and CDR2 FQNEAQ. The CDR3 sequence is 14 residues long. The CDR3 loop is CASSLDGIYYEQYF. In DNA form, the CDR3 reads TGTGCCAGCAGCTTGGACGGGATTTACTACGAGCAGTACTTC.

Written as DNA, the CDR3 is TGTGCCAGCAGTTGGAGAATCAGGGGGATAGGCGAAAAACTGTTTTTT. Amino acids: CASSWRIRGIGEKLFF. The V gene is TRBV28, the J gene TRBJ1-4; 7 bases fit TRBD1. This CDR3 contains 16 residues. Germline CDR1 reads MDHEN; CDR2 reads SYDVKM. Trimming took 4 bases from V and 8 from J; bases not matched to a gene: 13.

CDR3 DNA: TGTGCCAGCCGTGGGAACACTGAAGCTTTCTTT. This encodes CASRGNTEAFF. The rearrangement uses TRBV9 and TRBJ1-1, with D uncertain. The germline CDR1 and CDR2 sequences are SGDLS and YYNGEE. The CDR3 has 11 residues. V lost 7 bases and J 1 base, leaving 5 bases between the germline ends.

The chain employs TRBV15 and TRBJ1-2, with 7 positions matching TRBD1. Per the germline V gene, CDR1 is LNHNV and CDR2 is YYDKDF (reference sequence). V shed 5 bases, J shed 3 bases, and the junction held 9 bases outside the gene matches. The CDR3 covers 15 residues. CDR3 residues: CATSHTTGTDYGYTF. Here the CDR3 DNA reads TGTGCCACCAGCCATACAACAGGGACAGACTATGGCTACACCTTC.

The rearrangement uses TRBV5-4 and TRBJ2-1; D not resolved. The CDR3 sequence is 16 residues long. V was shortened by 4 bases and J by 0 bases, with 14 bases between the two germline ends. The germline gives CDR1 SGHNT, CDR2 YYREEE (reference sequence). The CDR3 spells CASSPTGSSSYNEQFF. The CDR3 DNA reads as TGTGCCAGCAGCCCTACGGGTAGTAGCTCCTACAATGAGCAGTTCTTC.

V is TRBV4-3 and J is TRBJ2-1; D perhaps matches TRBD2 (6 bases). The germline V gene encodes CDR1 LGHNA and CDR2 YSLEER. V lost 3 bases, J lost 7 bases, and 13 bases lay in between. The CDR3 runs 14 residues. CDR3 sequence: CASSQVPAGNEQFF. The DNA for the CDR3 is TGCGCCAGCAGCCAGGTCCCGGCGGGAAATGAGCAGTTCTTC.

The chain has TRBV29-1 and TRBJ1-2; weak D call: TRBD1 (5 bases). This CDR3 region has 12 residues. Germline V gives CDR1 SQVTM, CDR2 ANQGSEA. V shed 3 bases and J shed 13 bases, with 18 bases lying between them. In DNA form, the CDR3 reads TGCAGCGTTGAGAGAGGGGCAGCTTCGTGCACCTTC. It translates to CSVERGAASCTF. Based on the CDR3 plus reference TRBV29-1 and TRBJ1-2, the full variable domain is SAVISQKPSRDICQRGTSLTIQCQVDSQVTMMFWYRQQPGQSLTLIATANQGSEATYESGFVIDKFPISRPNLTFSTLTVSNMSPEDSSIYLCSVERGAASCTFGSGTRLTVV.

The chain is built from TRBV29-1 and TRBJ2-1; a weak D match, TRBD2 (6 bases). Deletions cut 0 bases from V and 7 bases from J, with 22 bases between. The length of the CDR3 is 17 residues. Germline CDR1 reads SQVTM; CDR2 reads ANQGSEA. The CDR3, as DNA: TGCAGCGTTGAAGATCCAGAACGGGACTCCTCAACTAATGAGCAGTTCTTC. Amino acids: CSVEDPERDSSTNEQFF.

This chain links TRBV9 with TRBJ2-7; 8 nucleotides agree with TRBD2. The CDR3 runs 15 residues. Germline V gene lookup returns CDR1 SGDLS and CDR2 YYNGEE. The V and J ends lost 0 bases and 2 bases, in that order; junction bases with no gene match: 4. The CDR3 DNA sequence: TGTGCCAGCAGCGTAGCCACGGGAGGGCCCTACGAGCAGTACTTC. It is translated as CASSVATGGPYEQYF. The full variable domain, rest sourced from reference TRBV9 and TRBJ2-7, is DSGVTQTPKHLITATGQRVTLRCSPRSGDLSVYWYQQSLDQGLQFLIQYYNGEERAKGNILERFSAQQFPDLHSELNLSSLELGDSALYFCASSVATGGPYEQYFGPGTRLTVT.

This clone is a singleton in its sample. The chain joins TRBV7-9 to TRBJ1-1, with TRBD1 matching over 8 bases. The CDR3 extends over 14 amino acids. The trim removed 5 bases at V and 1 base at J, leaving 3 bases unmatched. From germline, CDR1 is SEHNR and CDR2 FQNEAQ (reference sequence). CDR3 sequence (DNA): TGTGCCAGCAGCCGAGGACAGGGGAACACTGAAGCTTTCTTT. This encodes CASSRGQGNTEAFF.

A single count supports this clone. The CDR3 DNA reads as TGTGCCAGCAGCCAATCCAGGGGACAGGGAGGGAGCAATCAGCCCCAGCATTTT. This translates into CASSQSRGQGGSNQPQHF. The genes are TRBV4-2 and TRBJ1-5; 9 bases map to TRBD1. J lost 1 base, V lost 2 bases, and 9 bases had no gene match. This CDR3 region has 18 residues. Germline lookup yields CDR1 LGHNA and CDR2 YNFKEQ.

The chain is built from TRBV15 and TRBJ2-2, with a tentative D call TRBD2 (5 bases). This CDR3 spans 14 amino acids. V lost 7 bases, J lost 6 bases, and 15 bases lay in between. Germline CDR1 reads LNHNV; CDR2 reads YYDKDF (reference sequence). CDR3 nucleotide sequence: TGTGCCACCACCCCGCTTAGAGGGCCCGGGGAGCTGTTTTTT. It encodes CATTPLRGPGELFF.

The V call is TRBV9, the J call TRBJ1-5, with D tentatively TRBD1 (5 bases). Trimming left V 2 bases short and J 2 bases short, with 11 bases between. This CDR3 region has 15 residues. Germline assignment: CDR1 SGDLS and CDR2 YYNGEE. CDR3 DNA: TGTGCCAGCAGCGTGGGGCCCACCGGCAATCAGCCCCAGCATTTT. Amino acids: CASSVGPTGNQPQHF. Based on the CDR3 plus reference TRBV9 and TRBJ1-5, the full variable domain is DSGVTQTPKHLITATGQRVTLRCSPRSGDLSVYWYQQSLDQGLQFLIQYYNGEERAKGNILERFSAQQFPDLHSELNLSSLELGDSALYFCASSVGPTGNQPQHFGDGTRLSIL.

This sequence joins TRBV19 and TRBJ2-7; D might be TRBD2 (6 bases). Trimming removed 2 bases at V and 5 bases at J, with 16 bases between. The CDR3 consists of 15 residues. Germline V gene data show CDR1 as LNHDA and CDR2 as SQIVND (reference sequence). The CDR3 DNA is TGTGCCAGTAGTATACTCTCCGGGGGTCTTGACGAGCAGTACTTC. Encoded protein: CASSILSGGLDEQYF.